Presented here are 7 T cell receptor beta chains from one specimen sequenced in a study of STAT5B mutations in CD4+ large granular lymphocyte leukemia. This table comes from immunoSEQ multiplex PCR, and its TCRdb copy is limited to in-frame clones, with some not included. This repertoire shows roughly 30,000 clones, under 80% found once; its top ten account for about 2.1%. The sequenced material came from CD4+ T cells from blood buffy coats. The receptor set was obtained from a human donor in good health.

The chain recombines TRBV30 with TRBJ1-5; D gene uncertain. The germline V and J ends were trimmed by 0 bases and 0 bases, with 9 bases remaining between them. Germline-derived CDR1 and CDR2 are GTSNPN and SVGIG (reference sequence). The CDR3 is 15 residues long. For the CDR3, the DNA is TGTGCCTGGAGTGTTGGGCCTATTAGCAATCAGCCCCAGCATTTT. Protein: CAWSVGPISNQPQHF.

This clone has more than one count but fewer than ten. The chain is built from TRBV6-1 and TRBJ1-1; 9 bases align to TRBD1. The CDR3 is 14 amino acids. Per germline, CDR1 MNHNS and CDR2 SASEGT. V lost 5 bases, J lost 3 bases, and 4 bases stayed unmatched. CDR3 protein: CASSSDRGDTEAFF. The CDR3 DNA reads as TGTGCCAGCAGTAGCGACAGGGGGGACACTGAAGCTTTCTTT.

The CDR3 loop reads CASSQSPLGRGGTNIQYF. In nucleotides, the CDR3 is TGCGCCAGCAGTCAATCTCCCCTAGGGCGGGGGGGAACTAACATTCAGTACTTC. This chain connects TRBV23-1 to TRBJ2-4; 9 bases are a match to TRBD2. TRBV23-1 belongs to the ORF category, with a function that is uncertain. The V and J ends lost 0 bases and 7 bases, in that order; junction bases with no gene match: 13. CDR3 length: 18 amino acids.

CDR3 nucleotide sequence: TGTGCCAGCAGTTTATGGGGGGGTTCCACAGATACGCAGTATTTT. This gives the protein CASSLWGGSTDTQYF. The rearrangement uses TRBV28 and TRBJ2-3, with D perhaps matching TRBD2 (6 bases). From germline, CDR1 is MDHEN and CDR2 SYDVKM. With 0 bases removed from V and 2 bases from J, the gap between germline ends came to 9 bases. The CDR3 sequence is 15 residues long.

V is TRBV7-2 and J is TRBJ2-5; 7 positions agree with TRBD2. CDR3 length equals 14 residues. The V gene's germline CDR1 is SGHTA and CDR2 FQGNSA. J was trimmed by 3 bases and V by 5 bases; bases with no gene match: 6. The CDR3 protein is CASSRPLAEETQYF. CDR3 bases: TGTGCCAGCAGCCGACCTCTAGCGGAAGAGACCCAGTACTTC.

DNA of the CDR3: TGCAGCGTTGTGAGCGGTCGGGAGACCCAGTACTTC. The encoded protein is CSVVSGRETQYF. The rearrangement joins TRBV29-1 to TRBJ2-5; TRBD2 is a possible D gene (5 bases). CDR1 is SQVTM, CDR2 ANQGSEA, per germline. V was pared by 4 bases and J by 5 bases, with 11 bases between. This CDR3 comprises 12 residues. The variable domain in full, with the rest retrieved from reference TRBV29-1 and TRBJ2-5, is SAVISQKPSRDICQRGTSLTIQCQVDSQVTMMFWYRQQPGQSLTLIATANQGSEATYESGFVIDKFPISRPNLTFSTLTVSNMSPEDSSIYLCSVVSGRETQYFGPGTRLLVL.

This clone was detected a few times. This chain joins TRBV4-2 and TRBJ1-5; D unresolved. The CDR3 sequence is 13 residues long. Trimming stripped 2 bases from V and 6 bases from J, with 8 bases between. Germline assignment: CDR1 LGHNA and CDR2 YNFKEQ. For the CDR3, the DNA is TGTGCCAGCAGCCAATATGAAGGTCAGCCCCAGCATTTT. This gives the protein CASSQYEGQPQHF.